This TCR beta chain came from a study of Ad26.COV2.S vaccination and SARS-CoV-2 variants. Overall study context: Into the muscle, Ad26.COV2.S was dosed once or twice, 56 days apart.

The assay was immunoSEQ multiplex PCR, and TCRdb's table has in-frame clones only and misses some. The table has a few hundred thousand clones, 92% seen once. The CDR3 extends over 15 amino acids. V lost 5 bases and J lost 3; bases outside the gene matches: 9. Germline values: CDR1 MNHEY, CDR2 SMNVEV (reference sequence). Treatment reported: some 20 received Ad26.COV2.S at low or high dose, single or two shots; 5 received placebo; per-sample allocation not given. The investigators took samples on day 63 after the first vaccine or placebo injection. A Boston adult aged 18-55 years was the donor. The material was peripheral blood, obtained in a trial of Ad26.COV2.S vaccine versus placebo. This receptor was taken from a person aged 18-60 years who received the Ad26.COV2.S COVID-19 vaccine or a placebo. The chain couples TRBV27 to TRBJ2-7; TRBD1 matches 8 bases. The CDR3 reads CASSAPGGRVYEQYF. The DNA of the CDR3 is TGTGCCAGCAGTGCGCCAGGGGGCAGGGTCTACGAGCAGTACTTC.